This record looks at one T cell receptor beta chain sequence and its context. Its antigen is not yet known. No per-base quality is available; no much larger clone lies one base away. This specimen belongs to a study of control samples from healthy donors and cancer patients (dated by TCRdb to the early 2020s). The CDR1 and CDR2 encoded by the germline V gene (reference sequence) are LNHDA and SQIVND. The germline ends are 22 bases apart after V is trimmed by 3 bases and J by 2 bases. The CDR3 has 18 amino acids, counting the end cysteine and phenylalanine. Only CDR3 DNA remains: 54 bases, in frame from the first base. The library relied on the immunoSEQ multiplex PCR assay. TCRdb obtained this table from immuneACCESS and retained in-frame rearrangements with V and J assigned. These tables miss some clones; where compared with another copy, unresolved V genes account for less than half of the shortfall, and the remainder is unexplained. In this sample the table shows 35,000 to 45,000 clones, 80% to 95% of which occur a single time. Roughly a fifth of the sample is in the top ten clones.

Rearrangement joined TRBV19 to TRBJ1-2; 6 matching bases give a weak D call of TRBD1. The source of this sequence is a woman aged 40 to 49 with head and neck cancer. The sample consisted of PBMCs. The sequenced DNA: TGTGCCAGTAGTATCAAGCTTCAAACAGGGTTCGCCAACTATGGCTACACCTTC. This yields the protein CASSIKLQTGFANYGYTF.